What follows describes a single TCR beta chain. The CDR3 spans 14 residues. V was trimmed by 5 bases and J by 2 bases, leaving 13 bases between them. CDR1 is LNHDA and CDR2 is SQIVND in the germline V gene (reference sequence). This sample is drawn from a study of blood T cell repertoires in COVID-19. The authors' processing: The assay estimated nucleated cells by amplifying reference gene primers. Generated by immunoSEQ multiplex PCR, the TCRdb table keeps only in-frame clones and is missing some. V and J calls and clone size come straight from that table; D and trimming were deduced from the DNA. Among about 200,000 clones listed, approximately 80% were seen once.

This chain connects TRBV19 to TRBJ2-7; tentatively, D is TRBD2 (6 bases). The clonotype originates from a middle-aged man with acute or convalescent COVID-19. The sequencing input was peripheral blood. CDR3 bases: TGTGCCAGTAGTTTAGCGACTAGAGCCTACGAGCAGTACTTC. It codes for CASSLATRAYEQYF. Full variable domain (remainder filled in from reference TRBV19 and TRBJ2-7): DGGITQSPKYLFRKEGQNVTLSCEQNLNHDAMYWYRQDPGQGLRLIYYSQIVNDFQKGDIAEGYSVSREKKESFPLTVTSAQKNPTAFYLCASSLATRAYEQYFGPGTRLTVT.